This TCR beta chain originates from a study of T cells in localized non-small cell lung cancer (dated by TCRdb to the early 2020s). Regarding the complete study: The study analyzed T cell repertoires of under 250 early-stage NSCLC patients, comparing tumors and uninvolved tumor-adjacent lungs. The cohort comprised some 240 treatment-naïve NSCLC patients with resected, localized lung tumors. Of the NSCLC patients, about 130 were male and about 97 were female, and the mean age was around 66 years.

TCR beta CDR3 regions were sequenced from DNA using the immunoSEQ Assay. The original methods were these. T cell density was computed as TCR beta template counts normalized to usable DNA estimated by amplifying housekeeping genes. The preseqR package was used to estimate richness by extrapolating to 400,000 templates for PBMC samples and to 120,000 templates for tissue samples. Clonality was taken to be one minus Pielou's evenness. Tissue-enriched TCRs were identified through differential abundance testing performed on productive amino-acid clonotypes, with a minimum total count of 5 and an alpha of 0.1. The Jaccard Index and the Morisita Overlap Index were used to measure how much the repertoires overlapped between compartments. GLIPH clustered TCR beta CDR3s with public tetramer-defined viral CDR3s; viral motifs required at least three viral sequences plus V-gene enrichment. TCRdb re-hosts the immuneACCESS table, in-frame sequences only. Its copies lack some clones; in the studies checked, an unresolved V gene accounts for under half of them, and the cause for the rest is not known. The DNA gave D and trimming, while V, J and clone size come from that table. In this sample the table shows approximately 65,000 clones, roughly four fifths of which occur a single time. The ten biggest clones cover about 4.5% of the sample.

At diagnosis, tumor, uninvolved tumor-adjacent lung and peripheral blood were collected and then preserved as a mix of FFPE and fresh-frozen material. For TCR repertoire profiling, the blood samples were analyzed as peripheral blood mononuclear cells. In the case of this clone: Its recognized antigen is unknown. One base away there is no much larger clone; base qualities are not given.

General conclusions and limits of the study: Of the top 100 tumor clones, a median of roughly 53 were detected in paired uninvolved adjacent lung; 28 were also among that lung's top 100. Because multi-region sequencing of the tumors was not done, intratumor heterogeneity could not be ruled out. Since the design was exploratory, TCR variables were selected using unadjusted p-values with no false-discovery rate correction. Higher T cell density in blood was associated with longer overall survival, whereas higher clonality in adjacent lung was associated with shorter survival. Uninvolved tumor-adjacent lung showed the highest T cell clonality, higher than tumor, which suggests more focused antigenic responses in the uninvolved tumor-adjacent lung.

Germline trimming: 4 bases from V, 0 bases from J; junction bases outside gene matches: 6. The CDR3, cysteine through phenylalanine, is 17 amino acids long. The sequence is cut down to CDR3 DNA, 51 bases in frame from base 1. The germline V gene supplies CDR1 SGHRS and CDR2 YFSETQ. The sequence derives from a man aged 35-75 years with stage II lung adenocarcinoma. The V and J genes are TRBV5-1 and TRBJ1-4; 10 central bases correspond to TRBD1. Sequences were derived from PBMCs, sampled before any cancer treatment. The nucleotide sequence is given as TGCGCCAGCAGCCCGGGGACAGGGGTTGCAACTAATGAAAAACTGTTTTTT. This codes for CASSPGTGVATNEKLFF.